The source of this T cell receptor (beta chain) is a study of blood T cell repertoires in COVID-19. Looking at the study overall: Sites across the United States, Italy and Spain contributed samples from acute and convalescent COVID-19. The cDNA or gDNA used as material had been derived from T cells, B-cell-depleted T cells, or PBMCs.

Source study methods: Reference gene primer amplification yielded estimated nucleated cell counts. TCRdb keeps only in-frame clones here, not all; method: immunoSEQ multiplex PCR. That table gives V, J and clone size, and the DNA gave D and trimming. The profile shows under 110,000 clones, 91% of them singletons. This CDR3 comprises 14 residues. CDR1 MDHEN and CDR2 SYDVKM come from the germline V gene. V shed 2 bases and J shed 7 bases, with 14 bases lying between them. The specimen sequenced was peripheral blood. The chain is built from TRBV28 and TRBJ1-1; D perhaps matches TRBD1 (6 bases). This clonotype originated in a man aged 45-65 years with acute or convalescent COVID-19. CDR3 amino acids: CASSLRQVLNEAFF. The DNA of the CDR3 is TGTGCCAGCAGTTTACGACAGGTTCTTAATGAAGCTTTCTTT.